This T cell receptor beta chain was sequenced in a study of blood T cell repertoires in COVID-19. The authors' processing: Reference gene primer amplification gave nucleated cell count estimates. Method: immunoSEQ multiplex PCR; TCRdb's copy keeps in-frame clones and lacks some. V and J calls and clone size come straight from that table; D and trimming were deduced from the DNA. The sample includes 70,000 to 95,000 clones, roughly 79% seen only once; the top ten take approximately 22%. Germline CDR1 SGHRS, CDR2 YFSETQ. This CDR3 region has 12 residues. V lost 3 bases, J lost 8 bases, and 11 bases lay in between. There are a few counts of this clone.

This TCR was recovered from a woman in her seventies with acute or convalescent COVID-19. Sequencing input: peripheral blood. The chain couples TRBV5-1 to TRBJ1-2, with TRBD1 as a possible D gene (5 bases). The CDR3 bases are TGCGCCAGCAGCTCGGGACGGGGGGGCTACACCTTC. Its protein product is CASSSGRGGYTF. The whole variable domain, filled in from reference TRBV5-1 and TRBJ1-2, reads KAGVTQTPRYLIKTRGQQVTLSCSPISGHRSVSWYQQTPGQGLQFLFEYFSETQRNKGNFPGRFSGRQFSNSRSEMNVSTLELGDSALYLCASSSGRGGYTFGSGTRLTVV.